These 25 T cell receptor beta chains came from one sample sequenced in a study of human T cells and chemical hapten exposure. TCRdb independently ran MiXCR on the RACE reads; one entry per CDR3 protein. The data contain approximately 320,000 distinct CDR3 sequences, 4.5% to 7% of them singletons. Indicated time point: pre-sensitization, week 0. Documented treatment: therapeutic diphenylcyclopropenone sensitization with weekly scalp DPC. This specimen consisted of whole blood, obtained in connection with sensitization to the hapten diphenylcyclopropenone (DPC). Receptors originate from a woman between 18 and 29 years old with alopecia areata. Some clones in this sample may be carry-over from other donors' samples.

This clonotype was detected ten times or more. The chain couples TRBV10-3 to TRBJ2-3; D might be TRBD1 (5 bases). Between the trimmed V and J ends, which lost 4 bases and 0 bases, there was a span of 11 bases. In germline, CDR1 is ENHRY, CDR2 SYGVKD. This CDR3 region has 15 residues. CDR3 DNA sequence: TGTGCCATCAGTGGTGCAGGGTCTAGCACAGATACGCAGTATTTT. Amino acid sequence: CAISGAGSSTDTQYF.

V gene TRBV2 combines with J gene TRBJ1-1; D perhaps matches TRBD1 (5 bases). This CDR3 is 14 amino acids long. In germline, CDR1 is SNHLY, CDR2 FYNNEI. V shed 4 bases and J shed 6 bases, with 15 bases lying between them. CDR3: CASSARTGGAEAFF. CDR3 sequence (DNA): TGTGCCAGCAGTGCCCGAACAGGAGGAGCTGAAGCTTTCTTT.

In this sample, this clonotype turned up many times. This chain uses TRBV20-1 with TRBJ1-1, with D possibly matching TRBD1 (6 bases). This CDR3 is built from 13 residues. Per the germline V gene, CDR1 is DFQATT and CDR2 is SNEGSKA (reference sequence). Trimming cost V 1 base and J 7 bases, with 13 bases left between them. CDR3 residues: CSARVPDSFEAFF. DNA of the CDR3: TGCAGTGCTAGAGTCCCGGACAGCTTTGAAGCTTTCTTT.

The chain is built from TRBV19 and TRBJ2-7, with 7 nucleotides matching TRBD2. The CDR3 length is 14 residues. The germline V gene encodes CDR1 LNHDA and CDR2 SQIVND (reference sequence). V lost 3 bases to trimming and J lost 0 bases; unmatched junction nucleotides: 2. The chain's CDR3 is CASSMKRGSYEQYF. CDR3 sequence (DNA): TGTGCCAGTAGTATGAAGCGGGGCTCCTACGAGCAGTACTTC.

The CDR3: CASSLSRDITSGNTIYF. CDR3 nucleotides: TGTGCCAGCAGCTTATCCCGGGACATTACGTCTGGAAACACCATATATTTT. The V gene is TRBV7-3, the J gene TRBJ1-3; TRBD1 might be the D (6 bases). CDR3 length: 17 residues. The germline V and J ends were trimmed by 2 bases and 1 base, with 15 bases remaining between them. CDR1 and CDR2 (germline): SGHTA, FQGTGA.

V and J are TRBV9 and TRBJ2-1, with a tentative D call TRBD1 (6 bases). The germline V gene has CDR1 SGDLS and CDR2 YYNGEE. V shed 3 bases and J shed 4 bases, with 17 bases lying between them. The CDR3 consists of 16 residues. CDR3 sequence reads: CASSAEGAGAYNEQFF. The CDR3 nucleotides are TGTGCCAGCAGCGCCGAAGGGGCAGGGGCTTACAATGAGCAGTTCTTC.

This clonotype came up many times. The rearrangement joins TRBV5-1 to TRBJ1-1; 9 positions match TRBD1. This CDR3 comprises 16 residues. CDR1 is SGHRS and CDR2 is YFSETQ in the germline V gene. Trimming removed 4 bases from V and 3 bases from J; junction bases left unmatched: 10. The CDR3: CASSVGNTGGHTEAFF. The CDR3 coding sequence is TGCGCCAGCAGCGTCGGGAACACAGGGGGCCACACTGAAGCTTTCTTT.

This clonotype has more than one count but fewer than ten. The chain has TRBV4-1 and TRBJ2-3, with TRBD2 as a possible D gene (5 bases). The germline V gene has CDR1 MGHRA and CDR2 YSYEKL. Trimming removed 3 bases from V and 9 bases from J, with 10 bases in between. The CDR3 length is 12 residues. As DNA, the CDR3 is TGCGCCAGCAGCCAGGAAGCGGTAACGCAGTATTTT. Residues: CASSQEAVTQYF.

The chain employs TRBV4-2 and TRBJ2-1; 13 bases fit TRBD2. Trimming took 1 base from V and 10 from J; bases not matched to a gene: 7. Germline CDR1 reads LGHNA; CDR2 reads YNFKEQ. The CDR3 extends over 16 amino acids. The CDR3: CASSQGITSGGGEQFF. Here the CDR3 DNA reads TGTGCCAGCAGCCAAGGGATAACTAGCGGGGGGGGCGAGCAGTTCTTC.

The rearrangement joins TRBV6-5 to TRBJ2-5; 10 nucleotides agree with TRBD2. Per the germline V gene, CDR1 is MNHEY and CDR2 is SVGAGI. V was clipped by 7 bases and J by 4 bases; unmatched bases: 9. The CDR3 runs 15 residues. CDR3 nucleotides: TGTGCCAGCAAAGCGGGGGGGCAAATCGGAGAGACCCAGTACTTC. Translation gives CASKAGGQIGETQYF.

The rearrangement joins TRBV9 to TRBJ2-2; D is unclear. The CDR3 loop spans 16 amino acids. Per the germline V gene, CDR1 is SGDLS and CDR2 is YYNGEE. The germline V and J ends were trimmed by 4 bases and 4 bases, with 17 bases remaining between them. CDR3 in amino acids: CASSPYLGPVTGELFF. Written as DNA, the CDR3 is TGTGCCAGCAGCCCATATTTGGGCCCGGTCACCGGGGAGCTGTTTTTT. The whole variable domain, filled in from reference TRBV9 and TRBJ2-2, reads DSGVTQTPKHLITATGQRVTLRCSPRSGDLSVYWYQQSLDQGLQFLIQYYNGEERAKGNILERFSAQQFPDLHSELNLSSLELGDSALYFCASSPYLGPVTGELFFGEGSRLTVL.

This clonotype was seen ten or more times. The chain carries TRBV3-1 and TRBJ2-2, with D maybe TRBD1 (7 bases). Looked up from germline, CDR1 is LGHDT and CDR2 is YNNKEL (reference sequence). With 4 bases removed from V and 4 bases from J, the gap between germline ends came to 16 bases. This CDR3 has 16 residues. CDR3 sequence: CASSPLRQGGTGELFF. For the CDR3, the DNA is TGTGCCAGCAGCCCCCTTCGGCAGGGGGGCACCGGGGAGCTGTTTTTT.

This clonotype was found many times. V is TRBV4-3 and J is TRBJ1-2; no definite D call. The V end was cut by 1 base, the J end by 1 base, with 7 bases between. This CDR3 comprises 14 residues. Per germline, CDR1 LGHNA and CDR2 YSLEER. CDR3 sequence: CASSQGHGNYGYTF. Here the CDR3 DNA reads TGCGCCAGCAGCCAAGGCCACGGTAACTATGGCTACACCTTC.

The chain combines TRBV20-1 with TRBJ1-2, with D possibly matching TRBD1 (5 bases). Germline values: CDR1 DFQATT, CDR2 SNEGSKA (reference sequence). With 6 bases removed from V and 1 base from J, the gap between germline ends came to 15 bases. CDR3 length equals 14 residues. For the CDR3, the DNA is TGCAGTGCCCGGGCCGGGGACCTTAACTATGGCTACACCTTC. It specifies CSARAGDLNYGYTF.

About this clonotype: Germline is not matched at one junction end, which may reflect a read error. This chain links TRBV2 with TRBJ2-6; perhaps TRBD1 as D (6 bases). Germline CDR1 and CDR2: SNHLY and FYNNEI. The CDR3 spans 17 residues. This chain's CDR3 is CASSGYRVTSGANVLTF. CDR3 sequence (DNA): TGTGCCAGCAGTGGGTACAGGGTAACCTCTGGGGCCAACGTCTTGACTTTC. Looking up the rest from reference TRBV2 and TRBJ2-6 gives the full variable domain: EPEVTQTPSHQVTQMGQEVILRCVPISNHLYFYWYRQILGQKVEFLVSFYNNEISEKSEIFDDQFSVERPDGSNFTLKIRSTKLEDSAMYFCASSGYRVTSGANVLTFGAGSRLTVL.

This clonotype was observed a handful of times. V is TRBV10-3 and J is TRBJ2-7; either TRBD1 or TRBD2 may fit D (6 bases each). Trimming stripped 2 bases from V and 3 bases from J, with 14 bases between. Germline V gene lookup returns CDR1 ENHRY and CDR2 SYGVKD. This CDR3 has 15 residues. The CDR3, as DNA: TGTGCCATCAGTGAGGGGGGGCTGATTATCTACGAGCAGTACTTC. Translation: CAISEGGLIIYEQYF.

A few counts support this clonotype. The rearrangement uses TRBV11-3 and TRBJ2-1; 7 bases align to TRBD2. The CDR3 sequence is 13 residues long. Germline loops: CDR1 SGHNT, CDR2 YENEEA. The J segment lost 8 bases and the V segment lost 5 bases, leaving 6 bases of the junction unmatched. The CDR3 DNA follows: TGTGCCAGCAGCCATAGGACTAGTTATGAGCAGTTCTTC. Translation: CASSHRTSYEQFF. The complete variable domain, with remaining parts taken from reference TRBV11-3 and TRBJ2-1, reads EAGVVQSPRYKIIEKKQPVAFWCNPISGHNTLYWYLQNLGQGPELLIRYENEEAVDDSQLPKDRFSAERLKGVDSTLKIQPAELGDSAVYLCASSHRTSYEQFFGPGTRLTVL.

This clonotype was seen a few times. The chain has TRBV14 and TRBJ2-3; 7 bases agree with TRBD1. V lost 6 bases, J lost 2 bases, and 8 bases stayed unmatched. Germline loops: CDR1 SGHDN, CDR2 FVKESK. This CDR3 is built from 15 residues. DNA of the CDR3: TGTGCCAGCAGGAGACAGGGTATATCCACAGATACGCAGTATTTT. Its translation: CASRRQGISTDTQYF.

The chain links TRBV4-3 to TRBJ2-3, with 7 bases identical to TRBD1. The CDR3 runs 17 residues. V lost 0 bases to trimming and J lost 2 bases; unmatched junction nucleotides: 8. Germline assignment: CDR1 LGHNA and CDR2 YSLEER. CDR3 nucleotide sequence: TGCGCCAGCAGCCAAGAGGCGGCAGGGGGATTCACAGATACGCAGTATTTT. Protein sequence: CASSQEAAGGFTDTQYF.

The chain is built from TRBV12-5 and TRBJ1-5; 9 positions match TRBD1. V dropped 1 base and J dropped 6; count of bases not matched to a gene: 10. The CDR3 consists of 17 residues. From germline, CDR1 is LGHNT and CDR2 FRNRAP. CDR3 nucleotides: TGTGCTAGTGGTTTGGCGCTACAGGGGGCAAAAGGTCAGCCCCAGCATTTT. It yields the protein CASGLALQGAKGQPQHF. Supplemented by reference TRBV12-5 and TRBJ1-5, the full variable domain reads DARVTQTPRHKVTEMGQEVTMRCQPILGHNTVFWYRQTMMQGLELLAYFRNRAPLDDSGMPKDRFSAEMPDATLATLKIQPSEPRDSAVYFCASGLALQGAKGQPQHFGDGTRLSIL.

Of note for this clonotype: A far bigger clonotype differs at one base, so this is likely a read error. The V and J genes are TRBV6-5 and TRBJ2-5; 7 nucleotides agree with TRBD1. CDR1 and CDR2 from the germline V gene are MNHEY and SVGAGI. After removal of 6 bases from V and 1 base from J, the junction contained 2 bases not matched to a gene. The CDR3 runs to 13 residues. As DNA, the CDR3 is TGTGCCAGCAGCGGGACAGCCCAAGAGACCCAGTACTTC. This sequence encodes CASSGTAQETQYF.

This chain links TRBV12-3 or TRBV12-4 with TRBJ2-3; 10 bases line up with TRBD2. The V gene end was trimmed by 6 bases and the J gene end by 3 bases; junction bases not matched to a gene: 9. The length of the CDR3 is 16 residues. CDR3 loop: CASRKRGGLLTDTQYF. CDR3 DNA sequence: TGTGCCAGCAGGAAGCGGGGGGGCCTTCTAACAGATACGCAGTATTTT.

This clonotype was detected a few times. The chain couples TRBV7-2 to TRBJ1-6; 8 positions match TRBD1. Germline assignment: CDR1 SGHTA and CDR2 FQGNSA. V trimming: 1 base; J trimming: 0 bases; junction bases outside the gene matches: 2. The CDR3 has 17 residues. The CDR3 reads CASSLGQGSSYNSPLHF. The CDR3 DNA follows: TGTGCCAGCAGCTTAGGACAGGGGAGCTCCTATAATTCACCCCTCCACTTT.

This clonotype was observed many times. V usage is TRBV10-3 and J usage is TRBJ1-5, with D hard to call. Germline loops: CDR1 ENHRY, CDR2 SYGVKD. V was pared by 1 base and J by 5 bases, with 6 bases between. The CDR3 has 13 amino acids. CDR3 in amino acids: CAISEYAHQPQHF. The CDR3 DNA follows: TGTGCCATCAGTGAGTATGCCCATCAGCCCCAGCATTTT.

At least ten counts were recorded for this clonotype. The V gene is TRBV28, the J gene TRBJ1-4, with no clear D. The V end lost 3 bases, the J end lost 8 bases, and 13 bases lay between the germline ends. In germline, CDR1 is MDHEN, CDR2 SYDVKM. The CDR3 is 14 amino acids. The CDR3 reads CASSFDTVREKLFF. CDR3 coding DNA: TGTGCCAGCAGTTTTGATACAGTCAGGGAAAAACTGTTTTTT.